A single sample gave rise to the 3 T cell receptor beta chains below, sequenced in a study of cytomegalovirus exposure and HLA in healthy donors. The PCR was carried out with 60 Vbeta primers and 13 Jbeta primers. The method was immunoSEQ multiplex PCR; TCRdb's version includes in-frame clones alone and lacks a portion of them. In the table there are 19,000 or so clones, more than 65% of which are singletons. Source material: PBMCs. These receptors were collected from a man younger than 30 in good health and CMV-seronegative.

The CDR3 spells CASRGARNTEAFF. The CDR3 nucleotides are TGTGCCAGCAGAGGGGCAAGAAACACTGAAGCTTTCTTT. This chain connects TRBV6-5 to TRBJ1-1; D might be TRBD1 (5 bases). The CDR3 contains 13 residues. Germline assignment: CDR1 MNHEY and CDR2 SVGAGI. V was pared by 6 bases and J by 2 bases, with 10 bases between.

The V and J genes are TRBV7-8 and TRBJ1-2; no firm D call. The germline CDR1 and CDR2 sequences are SGHVS and FQNEAQ. With 5 bases removed from V and 2 bases from J, the gap between germline ends came to 9 bases. The CDR3 loop spans 13 amino acids. CDR3 bases: TGTGCCAGCAGCCTTCGAGGGAACTATGGCTACACCTTC. It codes for CASSLRGNYGYTF.

V usage is TRBV30 and J usage is TRBJ2-7; a weak D match, TRBD1 (5 bases). CDR1 is GTSNPN and CDR2 is SVGIG in the germline V gene (reference sequence). V dropped 0 bases and J dropped 2 bases, with 20 bases sitting between them. This CDR3 spans 17 amino acids. CDR3 bases: TGTGCCTGGAGTGTACAGGTCCTTTCCAGGGATGCCTACGAGCAGTACTTC. Protein: CAWSVQVLSRDAYEQYF.